This T cell receptor (beta chain) was found in a study of blood T cell repertoires in COVID-19. Looking at the study overall: Whether acute or convalescent, the COVID-19 samples came from the United States, Italy and Spain. Nucleic acid was either cDNA or gDNA, and it came from T cells, B-cell-depleted T cells, or PBMCs.

From germline, CDR1 is LNHDA and CDR2 SQIVND (reference sequence). Trimming stripped 4 bases from V and 6 bases from J, with 13 bases between. This CDR3 contains 15 residues. Original analysis: Reference gene primer amplification gave nucleated cell count estimates. Sequencing was performed with immunoSEQ multiplex PCR; in TCRdb, only in-frame clones are kept and a portion is missing. V and J calls and clone size are copied from that table; D and trimming were computed from the DNA. The top ten hold around 9.8% of the sample, which has about 180,000 clones, approximately 86% seen once. The sequence came from a woman aged 80 or over with acute or convalescent COVID-19. Sample: peripheral blood. The V gene is TRBV19, the J gene TRBJ1-6, with D perhaps matching TRBD1 (5 bases). The CDR3 DNA sequence: TGTGCCAGTAGTACAGGGATAAGGGGTAATTCACCCCTCCACTTT. Translation gives CASSTGIRGNSPLHF.